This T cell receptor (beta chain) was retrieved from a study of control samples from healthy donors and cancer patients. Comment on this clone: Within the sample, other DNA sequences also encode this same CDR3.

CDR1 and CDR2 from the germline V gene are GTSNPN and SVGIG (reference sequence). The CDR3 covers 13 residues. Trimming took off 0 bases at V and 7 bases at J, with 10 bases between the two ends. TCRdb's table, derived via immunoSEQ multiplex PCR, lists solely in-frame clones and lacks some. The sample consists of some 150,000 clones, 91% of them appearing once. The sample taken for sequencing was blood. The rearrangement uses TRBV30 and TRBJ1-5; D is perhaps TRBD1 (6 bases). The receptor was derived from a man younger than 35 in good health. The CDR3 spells CAWSVRDNQPQHF. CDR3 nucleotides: TGTGCCTGGAGTGTCAGGGACAACCAGCCCCAGCATTTT.